This T cell receptor (beta chain) is from a study of cytomegalovirus exposure and HLA in healthy donors. Across the study: Earlier results showed 117 million unique TCR beta sequences derived from roughly 180 million T cells. Caucasian-associated ancestry cluster membership applied to about 83% of 398 genotyped donors. Whole-study results and caveats: Most TCRs appeared rarely, but some public TCRs recurred in many donors. Indistinguishable V segments such as TRBV6-2 and TRBV6-3 were excluded.

The V end lost 5 bases, the J end lost 6 bases, and 13 bases lay between the germline ends. Germline lookup yields CDR1 LNHDA and CDR2 SQIVND (reference sequence). This CDR3 contains 13 residues. As regards this clone: The target antigen is unknown.

13 Jbeta primers and 60 Vbeta primers were used for the PCR. The repertoire was sequenced with immunoSEQ multiplex PCR; TCRdb's copy has only in-frame clones and lacks some. The table has approximately 140,000 clones, about 73% seen once. The sequenced sample consisted of PBMCs. The clonotype was recovered from a man between 40 and 49 years old in good health and CMV-seropositive. This chain links TRBV19 with TRBJ1-1, with D maybe TRBD1 (5 bases). CDR3 region: CASSLTGGAEAFF. The CDR3 bases are TGTGCCAGTAGTCTGACCGGGGGGGCTGAAGCTTTCTTT.